These T cell receptor beta chains were read from a single sample in a study of blood T cell repertoires in COVID-19. The table came from immunoSEQ multiplex PCR; TCRdb's copy has only in-frame clones and leaves some out. This table has about 180,000 clones, around 80% appearing once. Sequencing input: peripheral blood. Receptors originate from a woman aged 80 or over with COVID-19, enrolled during active disease. Both conserved end residues are part of each CDR3. D genes are given only for firm matches. Only some rows state a clone size, as once, few, many or a class for expanded clones.

>-|TRBV5-6|TRBJ2-7|-
TGTGCCAGCAGCTTCCGGGGTCTGGAGCAGTACTTC
CASSFRGLEQYF
>once|TRBV2|TRBJ2-1|-
TGTGCCAGCAGGAAACTCCGGGACACGGCCTACAATGAGCAGTTCTTC
CASRKLRDTAYNEQFF
>-|TRBV3-1/TRBV3-2|TRBJ2-1|TRBD2
TGTGCCAGCAGCCGCGGACTAGCGGGGTCCTACAATGAGCAGTTCTTC
CASSRGLAGSYNEQFF
>-|TRBV24-1|TRBJ2-7|-
TGTGCCACCAGTGAATCAGGGTTCTCCTACGAGCAGTACTTC
CATSESGFSYEQYF
>-|TRBV6-6|TRBJ1-1|-
TGTGCCAGCAGTTACTCGGGAGGACTGAACACTGAAGCTTTCTTT
CASSYSGGLNTEAFF
>-|TRBV27|TRBJ2-2|-
TGTGCCAGCAGCCTAGCCCCCGAGACCGGGGAGCTGTTTTTT
CASSLAPETGELFF
>-|TRBV10-1|TRBJ2-3|TRBD2
TGCGCCAGCAGGCCCGGGACTAGCGAATTCACAGATACGCAGTATTTT
CASRPGTSEFTDTQYF
>-|TRBV28|TRBJ2-1|TRBD2
TGTGCCAGCAGCCAGGGACTAGCGGGAGGGTTCTCCTACAATGAGCAGTTCTTC
CASSQGLAGGFSYNEQFF
>-|TRBV15|TRBJ1-1|-
TGTGCCACCAGCAGTCCCGGGAACACTGAAGCTTTCTTT
CATSSPGNTEAFF
>-|TRBV10-3|TRBJ1-3|-
TGTGCCATCAGTGAGGTCAGGTATACTGGAAACACCATATATTTT
CAISEVRYTGNTIYF
>-|TRBV12-3/TRBV12-4|TRBJ2-3|-
TGTGCCAGCAGTTTAGCGACGAGGGATACGCAGTATTTT
CASSLATRDTQYF
>-|TRBV7-8|TRBJ1-5|-
TGTGCCAGCAGCTTAGCGCAGGGTCAGCCCCAGCATTTT
CASSLAQGQPQHF
>once|TRBV5-1|TRBJ1-6|-
TGCGCCAGCAGCTTGGGACCGGGTTATGTCAATTATAATTCACCCCTCCACTTT
CASSLGPGYVNYNSPLHF
>-|TRBV6-1|TRBJ2-7|TRBD2
TGTGCCAGCAGTGAAGTTGGGGGGGGTTACGAGCAGTACTTC
CASSEVGGGYEQYF
>-|TRBV18|TRBJ2-7|TRBD1
TGTGCCAGCTCACAGCCGGGACAGGGGACCTACGAGCAGTACTTC
CASSQPGQGTYEQYF
>once|TRBV27|TRBJ2-2|-
TGTGCCAGCAGTTTATCCCTAACCGGGGAGCTGTTTTTT
CASSLSLTGELFF
>-|TRBV7-3|TRBJ2-1|TRBD2
TGTGCCAGCAGCTTAGGACTAGCGGGGCCTTTCGAGCAGTTCTTC
CASSLGLAGPFEQFF
>-|TRBV29-1|TRBJ2-5|-
TGCAGCGTGGGCCTTAGCGGTTCGGGGGAGACCCAGTACTTC
CSVGLSGSGETQYF
>-|TRBV19|TRBJ1-4|-
TGTGCCAGTAGTTTCAGATACTGGGGGCTGGCTAATGAAAAACTGTTTTTT
CASSFRYWGLANEKLFF
>-|TRBV27|TRBJ2-7|TRBD2
TGTGCCAGCAGCTTTACCGCGCCGGGACTAGCGGCTTACGAGCAGTACTTC
CASSFTAPGLAAYEQYF
>-|TRBV15|TRBJ2-1|-
TGTGCCACCAGCAGAGATCACGGGTACAATGAGCAGTTCTTC
CATSRDHGYNEQFF
>-|TRBV25-1|TRBJ1-4|-
TGTGCCAGCAGTGAACAGGGTCTGGGTGAAAAACTGTTTTTT
CASSEQGLGEKLFF
>-|TRBV28|TRBJ2-4|TRBD1
TGTGCCAGCAGTTTGGGCACAGGGGTTCATGCCAAAAACATTCAGTACTTC
CASSLGTGVHAKNIQYF
>-|TRBV5-5|TRBJ1-6|TRBD1
TGTGCCAGCACCAAACCCAGGGGGGATAATTCACCCCTCCACTTT
CASTKPRGDNSPLHF
>-|TRBV4-1|TRBJ1-5|TRBD1
TGCGCCAGCAGCCACGGTCAGGGGGCGGATCAGCCCCAGCATTTT
CASSHGQGADQPQHF
>-|TRBV5-1|TRBJ2-7|-
TGCGCCAGCAGCTTGGGGCACGAGCAGTACTTC
CASSLGHEQYF
>-|TRBV7-8|TRBJ2-7|TRBD2
TGTGCCAGCAGTCGGACTAGCGGGAGATCCTACGAGCAGTACTTC
CASSRTSGRSYEQYF
>few|TRBV5-6|TRBJ1-2|-
TGTGCCAGCAGCCTCCTAAGAACCTATGGCTACACCTTC
CASSLLRTYGYTF
>-|TRBV5-1|TRBJ2-1|-
TGCGCCAGCAGCGAAGACAGCCCCTACAATGAGCAGTTCTTC
CASSEDSPYNEQFF
>-|TRBV14|TRBJ1-6|TRBD1
TGTGCCAGCAGCCAAGATCTAGATTGGACAGGGAATTCACCCCTCCACTTT
CASSQDLDWTGNSPLHF
>-|TRBV18|TRBJ2-1|TRBD2
TGTGCCAGCTCACCGTTGGCGGGGGAGTACAATGAGCAGTTCTTC
CASSPLAGEYNEQFF
>-|TRBV5-1|TRBJ1-2|-
TGCGCCAGCAGCTTGGCAGGTTTCGGTGGCTACACCTTC
CASSLAGFGGYTF
>once|TRBV9|TRBJ2-3|-
TGTGCCAGCAGCGTAGAAGCCCCCCGAACAGATACGCAGTATTTT
CASSVEAPRTDTQYF
>once|TRBV3-1/TRBV3-2|TRBJ2-2|-
TGTGCCAGCAGCTCGGGGAGCGGGGAGCTGTTTTTT
CASSSGSGELFF
>-|TRBV1|TRBJ2-7|-
TGCACCAGCAGCCCGGGAGCCGCTGGCGAGCAGTACTTC
CTSSPGAAGEQYF
>-|TRBV4-1|TRBJ1-1|-
TGCGCCAGCAGCCAAGGGAGCTTGCGCACTGAAGCTTTCTTT
CASSQGSLRTEAFF
>-|TRBV4-2|TRBJ1-1|TRBD1
TGTGCCAGCAGCCAAGACCCCGGGACAGGGAGTGAAGCTTTCTTT
CASSQDPGTGSEAFF
>-|TRBV14|TRBJ2-2|-
TGTGCCAGCAGCCAAGAATGGGGGCGCGGCGGGGAGCTGTTTTTT
CASSQEWGRGGELFF
>-|TRBV5-6|TRBJ1-2|-
TGTGCCAGCAGCCTGAACGCGGGGGGCTACACCTTC
CASSLNAGGYTF
>-|TRBV13|TRBJ2-2|TRBD1
TGTGCCAGCAGCCTCATCCCCGGGACAGTTAACACCGGGGAGCTGTTTTTT
CASSLIPGTVNTGELFF
>-|TRBV27|TRBJ2-1|TRBD2
TGTGCCAGCAGAAGGAGCGGGAGGCTTGTGTACAATGAGCAGTTCTTC
CASRRSGRLVYNEQFF
>-|TRBV5-4|TRBJ1-4|-
TGTGCCAGCAGCTCGTCCGGGGCAACTAATGAAAAACTGTTTTTT
CASSSSGATNEKLFF
>few|TRBV6-6|TRBJ1-1|-
TGTGCCAGCAGTTACTCTGGGGGGGTCGACACTGAAGCTTTCTTT
CASSYSGGVDTEAFF
>-|TRBV19|TRBJ2-5|-
TGTGCCAGTAGCCACAGGGATAGGGAGACCCAGTACTTC
CASSHRDRETQYF
>-|TRBV11-2|TRBJ1-1|-
TGTGCCAGCAGCTTAGGATATCAGGGTCGGGCTGAAGCTTTCTTT
CASSLGYQGRAEAFF
>-|TRBV29-1|TRBJ1-1|-
TGCAGCGTGTTAGGAAACAGGGACACTGAAGCTTTCTTT
CSVLGNRDTEAFF
>-|TRBV5-4|TRBJ2-7|TRBD2
TGTGCCAGCAGCCCCGATCGGACTAGTGAGCAGTACTTC
CASSPDRTSEQYF
>-|TRBV4-3|TRBJ2-3|-
TGCGCCAGCAGCCAAGGTGGTCGGTTCACAGATACGCAGTATTTT
CASSQGGRFTDTQYF
>-|TRBV7-8|TRBJ2-7|TRBD1
TGTGCCAGCAGCCGAAAGCCAACAGGGGATCCGAGCTCCTACGAGCAGTACTTC
CASSRKPTGDPSSYEQYF
>-|TRBV7-8|TRBJ1-2|-
TGTGCCAGCAGCTTAGTATCAGGCTCGAACTATGGCTACACCTTC
CASSLVSGSNYGYTF